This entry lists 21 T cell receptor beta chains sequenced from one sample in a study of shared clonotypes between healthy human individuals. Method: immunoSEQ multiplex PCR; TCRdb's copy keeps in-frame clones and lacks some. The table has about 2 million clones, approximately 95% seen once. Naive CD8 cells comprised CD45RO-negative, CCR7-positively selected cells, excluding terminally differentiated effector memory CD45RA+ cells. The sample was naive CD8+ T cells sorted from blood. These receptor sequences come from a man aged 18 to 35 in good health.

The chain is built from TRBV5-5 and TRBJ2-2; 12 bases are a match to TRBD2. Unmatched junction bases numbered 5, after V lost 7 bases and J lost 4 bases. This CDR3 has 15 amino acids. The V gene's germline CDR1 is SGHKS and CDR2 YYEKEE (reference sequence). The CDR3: CASGGLAGPTGELFF. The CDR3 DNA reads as TGTGCCAGCGGTGGACTAGCGGGGCCCACCGGGGAGCTGTTTTTT.

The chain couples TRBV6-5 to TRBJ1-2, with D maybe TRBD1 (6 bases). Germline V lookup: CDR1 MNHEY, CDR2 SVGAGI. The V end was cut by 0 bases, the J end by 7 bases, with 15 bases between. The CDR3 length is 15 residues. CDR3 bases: TGTGCCAGCAGTTACTCCGCGGGGGGGGCGCCTGGCTACACCTTC. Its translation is CASSYSAGGAPGYTF.

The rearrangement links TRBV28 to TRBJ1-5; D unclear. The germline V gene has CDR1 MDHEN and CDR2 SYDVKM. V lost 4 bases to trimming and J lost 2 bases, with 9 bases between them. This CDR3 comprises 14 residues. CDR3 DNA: TGTGCCAGCAGTTATTCCGGCGGCAATCAGCCCCAGCATTTT. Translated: CASSYSGGNQPQHF.

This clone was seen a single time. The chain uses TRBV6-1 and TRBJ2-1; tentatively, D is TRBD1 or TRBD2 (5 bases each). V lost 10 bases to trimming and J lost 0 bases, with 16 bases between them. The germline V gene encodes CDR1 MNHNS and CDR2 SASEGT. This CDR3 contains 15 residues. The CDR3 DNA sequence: TGTGCCACCCCCCTTGGGGCGGGCTCCTACAATGAGCAGTTCTTC. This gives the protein CATPLGAGSYNEQFF.

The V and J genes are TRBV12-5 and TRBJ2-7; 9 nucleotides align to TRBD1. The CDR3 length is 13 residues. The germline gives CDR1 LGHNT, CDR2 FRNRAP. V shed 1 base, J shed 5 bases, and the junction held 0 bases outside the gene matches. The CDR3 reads CASGLDRGHEQYF. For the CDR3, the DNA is TGTGCTAGTGGTTTGGACAGGGGGCACGAGCAGTACTTC. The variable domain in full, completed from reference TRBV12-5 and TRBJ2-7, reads DARVTQTPRHKVTEMGQEVTMRCQPILGHNTVFWYRQTMMQGLELLAYFRNRAPLDDSGMPKDRFSAEMPDATLATLKIQPSEPRDSAVYFCASGLDRGHEQYFGPGTRLTVT.

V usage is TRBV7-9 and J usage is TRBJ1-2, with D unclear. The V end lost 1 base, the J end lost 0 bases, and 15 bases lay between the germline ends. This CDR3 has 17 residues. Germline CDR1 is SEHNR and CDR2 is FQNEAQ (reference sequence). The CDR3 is CASSLVRTPTSNYGYTF. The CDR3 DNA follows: TGTGCCAGCAGCTTAGTTCGGACTCCAACCTCTAACTATGGCTACACCTTC.

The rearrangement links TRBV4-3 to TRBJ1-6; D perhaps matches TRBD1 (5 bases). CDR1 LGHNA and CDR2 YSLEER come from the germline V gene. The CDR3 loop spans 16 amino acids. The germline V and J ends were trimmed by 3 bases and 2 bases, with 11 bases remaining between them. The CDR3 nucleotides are TGCGCCAGCAGCCAGGGGCGACAGACCTATAATTCACCCCTCCACTTT. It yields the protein CASSQGRQTYNSPLHF.

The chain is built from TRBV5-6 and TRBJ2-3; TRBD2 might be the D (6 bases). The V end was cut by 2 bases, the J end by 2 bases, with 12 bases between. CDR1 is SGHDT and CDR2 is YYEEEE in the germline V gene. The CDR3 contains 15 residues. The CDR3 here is CASSFVAVYTDTQYF. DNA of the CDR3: TGTGCCAGCAGCTTTGTAGCGGTCTACACAGATACGCAGTATTTT.

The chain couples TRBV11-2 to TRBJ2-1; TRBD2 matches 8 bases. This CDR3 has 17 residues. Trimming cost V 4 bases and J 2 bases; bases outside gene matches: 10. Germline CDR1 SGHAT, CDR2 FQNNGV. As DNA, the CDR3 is TGTGCCAGCAGCTCCTCGGGTGGCGGGAGGCCCTACAATGAGCAGTTCTTC. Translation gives CASSSSGGGRPYNEQFF.

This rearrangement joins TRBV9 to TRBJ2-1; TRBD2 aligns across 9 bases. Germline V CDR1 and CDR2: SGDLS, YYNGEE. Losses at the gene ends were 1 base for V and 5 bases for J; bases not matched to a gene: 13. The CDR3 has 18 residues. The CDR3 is CASSVLTSGAQNDNEQFF. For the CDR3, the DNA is TGTGCCAGCAGCGTATTGACTAGCGGAGCCCAGAACGACAATGAGCAGTTCTTC. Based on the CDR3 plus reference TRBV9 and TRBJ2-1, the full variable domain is DSGVTQTPKHLITATGQRVTLRCSPRSGDLSVYWYQQSLDQGLQFLIQYYNGEERAKGNILERFSAQQFPDLHSELNLSSLELGDSALYFCASSVLTSGAQNDNEQFFGPGTRLTVL.

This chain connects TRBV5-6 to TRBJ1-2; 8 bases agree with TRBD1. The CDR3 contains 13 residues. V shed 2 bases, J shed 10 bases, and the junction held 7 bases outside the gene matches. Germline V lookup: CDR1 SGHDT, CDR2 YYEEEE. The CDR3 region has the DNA TGTGCCAGCAGCTTCGTGGGACAGGTGATCTACACCTTC. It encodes CASSFVGQVIYTF.

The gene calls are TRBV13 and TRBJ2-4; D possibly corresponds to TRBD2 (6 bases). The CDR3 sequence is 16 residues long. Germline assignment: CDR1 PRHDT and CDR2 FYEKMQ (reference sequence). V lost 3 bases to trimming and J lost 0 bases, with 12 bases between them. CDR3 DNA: TGTGCCAGCAGCTTTAATAGCGGACTAGCCAAAAACATTCAGTACTTC. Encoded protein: CASSFNSGLAKNIQYF.

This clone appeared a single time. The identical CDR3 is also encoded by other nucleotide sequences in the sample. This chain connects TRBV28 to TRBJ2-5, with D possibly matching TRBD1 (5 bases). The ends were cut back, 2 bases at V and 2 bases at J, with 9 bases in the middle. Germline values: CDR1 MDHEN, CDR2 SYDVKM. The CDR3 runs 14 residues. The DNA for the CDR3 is TGTGCCAGCAGTTTACTAGGGGCGCAAGAGACCCAGTACTTC. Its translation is CASSLLGAQETQYF.

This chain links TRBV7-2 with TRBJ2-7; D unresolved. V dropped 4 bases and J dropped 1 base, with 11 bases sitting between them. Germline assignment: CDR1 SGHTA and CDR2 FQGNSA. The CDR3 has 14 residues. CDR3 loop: CASSSMRVSYEQYF. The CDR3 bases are TGTGCCAGCAGCTCGATGAGAGTATCCTACGAGCAGTACTTC.

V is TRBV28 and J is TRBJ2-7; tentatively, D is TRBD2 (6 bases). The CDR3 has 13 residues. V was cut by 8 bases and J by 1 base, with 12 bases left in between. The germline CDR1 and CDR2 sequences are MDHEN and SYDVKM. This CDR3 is CASLGGQSYEQYF. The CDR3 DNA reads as TGTGCCAGCCTCGGAGGGCAGTCCTACGAGCAGTACTTC.

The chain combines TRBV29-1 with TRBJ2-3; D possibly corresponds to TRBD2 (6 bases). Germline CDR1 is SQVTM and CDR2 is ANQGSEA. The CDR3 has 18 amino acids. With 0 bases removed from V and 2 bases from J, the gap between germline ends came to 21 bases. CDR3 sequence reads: CSVEDLLHTSRPTDTQYF. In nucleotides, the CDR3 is TGCAGCGTTGAAGATCTTCTCCATACTAGCAGACCCACAGATACGCAGTATTTT.

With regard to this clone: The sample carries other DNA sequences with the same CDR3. The CDR3 region has the DNA TGCAGCGTTGAATCCCTCACTGAAGCTTTCTTT. Protein: CSVESLTEAFF. The chain recombines TRBV29-1 with TRBJ1-1; D is uncertain. Trimming pared 2 bases from V and 4 bases from J, leaving 5 bases between. The CDR3 is 11 amino acids. CDR1 is SQVTM, CDR2 ANQGSEA, per germline.

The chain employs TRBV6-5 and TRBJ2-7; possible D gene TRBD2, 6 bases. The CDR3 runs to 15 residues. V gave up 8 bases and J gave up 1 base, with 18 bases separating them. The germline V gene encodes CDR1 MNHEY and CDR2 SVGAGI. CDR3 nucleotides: TGTGCCAGCCAGCTAACATGGACTACGTCCTACGAGCAGTACTTC. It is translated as CASQLTWTTSYEQYF.

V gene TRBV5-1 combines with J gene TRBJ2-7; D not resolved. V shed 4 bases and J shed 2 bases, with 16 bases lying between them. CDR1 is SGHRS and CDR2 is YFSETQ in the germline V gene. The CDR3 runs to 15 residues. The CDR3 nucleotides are TGCGCCAGCAGCAATTACCCTACTGGGACCTACGAGCAGTACTTC. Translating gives CASSNYPTGTYEQYF.

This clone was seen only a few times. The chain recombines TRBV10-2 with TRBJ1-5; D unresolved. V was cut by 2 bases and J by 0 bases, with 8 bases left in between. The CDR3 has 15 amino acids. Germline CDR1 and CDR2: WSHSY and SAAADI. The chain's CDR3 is CASSELAYSNQPQHF. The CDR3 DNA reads TGCGCCAGCAGTGAGCTGGCTTATAGCAATCAGCCCCAGCATTTT.

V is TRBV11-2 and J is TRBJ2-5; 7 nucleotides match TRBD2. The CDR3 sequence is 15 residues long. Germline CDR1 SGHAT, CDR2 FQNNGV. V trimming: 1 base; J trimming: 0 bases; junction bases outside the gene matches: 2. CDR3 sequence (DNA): TGTGCCAGCAGCTTAGCGGGGGGAGACCAAGAGACCCAGTACTTC. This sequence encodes CASSLAGGDQETQYF.